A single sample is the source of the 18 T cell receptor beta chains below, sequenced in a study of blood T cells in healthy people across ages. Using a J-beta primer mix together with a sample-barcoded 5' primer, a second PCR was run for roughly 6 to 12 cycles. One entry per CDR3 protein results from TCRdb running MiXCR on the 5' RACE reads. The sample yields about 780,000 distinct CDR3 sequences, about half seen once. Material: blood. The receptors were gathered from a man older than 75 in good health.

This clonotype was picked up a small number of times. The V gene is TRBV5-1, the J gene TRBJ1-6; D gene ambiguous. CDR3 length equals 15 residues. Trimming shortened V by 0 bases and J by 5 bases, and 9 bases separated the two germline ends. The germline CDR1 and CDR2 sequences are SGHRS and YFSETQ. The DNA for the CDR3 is TGCGCCAGCAGCTTGGGTTACCAGGATAATTCACCCCTCCACTTT. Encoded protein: CASSLGYQDNSPLHF.

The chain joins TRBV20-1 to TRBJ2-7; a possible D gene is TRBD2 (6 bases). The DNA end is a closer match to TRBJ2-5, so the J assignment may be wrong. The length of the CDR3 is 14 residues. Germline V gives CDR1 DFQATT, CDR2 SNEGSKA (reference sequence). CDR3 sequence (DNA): TGCAGTGGCCGCGGGGAGGCTCAGCAAGAGACCCAGTACTTC. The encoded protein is CSGRGEAQQETQYF.

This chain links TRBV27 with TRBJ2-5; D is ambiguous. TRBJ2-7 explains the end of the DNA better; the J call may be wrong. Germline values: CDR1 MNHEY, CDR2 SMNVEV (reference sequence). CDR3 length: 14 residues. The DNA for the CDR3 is TGTGCCAGCAGGCTAAATCGGGTAGGGTACGAGCAGTACTTC. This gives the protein CASRLNRVGYEQYF.

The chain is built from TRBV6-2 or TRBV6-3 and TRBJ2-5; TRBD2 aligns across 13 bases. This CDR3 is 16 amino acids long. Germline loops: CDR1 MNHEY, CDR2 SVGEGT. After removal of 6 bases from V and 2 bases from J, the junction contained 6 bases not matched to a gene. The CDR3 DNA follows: TGTGCCAGCAGACCCGGGACTAGCGGGATACAAGAGACCCAGTACTTC. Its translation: CASRPGTSGIQETQYF.

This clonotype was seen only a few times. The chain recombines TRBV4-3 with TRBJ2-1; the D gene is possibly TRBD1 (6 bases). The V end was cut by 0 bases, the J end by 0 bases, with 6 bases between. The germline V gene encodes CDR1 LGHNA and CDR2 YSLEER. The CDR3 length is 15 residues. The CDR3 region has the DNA TGCGCCAGCAGCCAAGAGGGACACTCCTACAATGAGCAGTTCTTC. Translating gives CASSQEGHSYNEQFF.

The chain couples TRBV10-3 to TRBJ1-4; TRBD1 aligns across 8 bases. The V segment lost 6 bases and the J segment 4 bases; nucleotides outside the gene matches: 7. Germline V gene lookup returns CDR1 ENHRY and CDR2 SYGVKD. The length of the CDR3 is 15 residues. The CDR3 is CAIRPGQDLNEKLFF. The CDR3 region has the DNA TGTGCCATCAGACCGGGACAGGACCTTAATGAAAAACTGTTTTTT.

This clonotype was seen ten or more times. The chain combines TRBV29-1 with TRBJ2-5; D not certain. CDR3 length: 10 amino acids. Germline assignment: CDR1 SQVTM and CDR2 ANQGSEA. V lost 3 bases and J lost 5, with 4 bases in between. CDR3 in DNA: TGCAGCGTTGAGATTGAGACCCAGTACTTC. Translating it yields CSVEIETQYF. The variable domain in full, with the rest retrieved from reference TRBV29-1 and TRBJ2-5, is SAVISQKPSRDICQRGTSLTIQCQVDSQVTMMFWYRQQPGQSLTLIATANQGSEATYESGFVIDKFPISRPNLTFSTLTVSNMSPEDSSIYLCSVEIETQYFGPGTRLLVL.

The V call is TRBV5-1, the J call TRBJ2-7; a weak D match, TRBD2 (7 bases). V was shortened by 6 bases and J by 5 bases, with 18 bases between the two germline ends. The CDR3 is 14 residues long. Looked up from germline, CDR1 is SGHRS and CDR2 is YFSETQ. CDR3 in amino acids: CASTWEGGLDEQYF. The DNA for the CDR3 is TGCGCCAGCACATGGGAGGGGGGGCTCGACGAGCAGTACTTC. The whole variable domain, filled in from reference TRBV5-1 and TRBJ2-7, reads KAGVTQTPRYLIKTRGQQVTLSCSPISGHRSVSWYQQTPGQGLQFLFEYFSETQRNKGNFPGRFSGRQFSNSRSEMNVSTLELGDSALYLCASTWEGGLDEQYFGPGTRLTVT.

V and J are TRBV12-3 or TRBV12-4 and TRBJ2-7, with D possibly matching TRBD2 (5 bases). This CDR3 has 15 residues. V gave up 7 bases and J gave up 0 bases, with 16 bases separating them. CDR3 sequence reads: CASKYNLGSSYEQYF. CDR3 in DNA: TGTGCCAGCAAGTATAACCTTGGGAGCTCCTACGAGCAGTACTTC.

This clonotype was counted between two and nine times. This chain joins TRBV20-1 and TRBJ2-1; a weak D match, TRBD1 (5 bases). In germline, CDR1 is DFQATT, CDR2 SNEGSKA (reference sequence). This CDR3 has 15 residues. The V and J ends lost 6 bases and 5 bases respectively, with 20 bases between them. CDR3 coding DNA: TGCAGTGCCGAATCCTTCGGCAGGGCCAACAATGAGCAGTTCTTC. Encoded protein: CSAESFGRANNEQFF.

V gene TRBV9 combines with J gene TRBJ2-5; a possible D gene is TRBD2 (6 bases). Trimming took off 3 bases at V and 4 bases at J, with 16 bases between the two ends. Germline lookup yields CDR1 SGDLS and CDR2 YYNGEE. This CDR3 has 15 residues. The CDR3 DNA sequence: TGTGCCAGCAGCGCGGGGACTGGAGCTGGAGAGACCCAGTACTTC. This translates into CASSAGTGAGETQYF.

The CDR3 DNA sequence: TGTGCCAGCAGTGAACCATCGGGGCCGGAAAAACTGTTTTTT. This translates into CASSEPSGPEKLFF. The chain links TRBV6-1 to TRBJ1-4; a weak D match, TRBD1 (5 bases). This CDR3 contains 14 residues. CDR1 and CDR2 (germline): MNHNS, SASEGT. V was cut by 2 bases and J by 8 bases, with 12 bases left in between.

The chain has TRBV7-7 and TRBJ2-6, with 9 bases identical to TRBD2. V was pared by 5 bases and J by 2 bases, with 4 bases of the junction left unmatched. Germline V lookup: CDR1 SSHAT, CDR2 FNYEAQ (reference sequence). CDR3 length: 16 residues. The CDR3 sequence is CASSPVAGAGANVLTF. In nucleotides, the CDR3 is TGTGCCAGCAGCCCCGTAGCGGGAGCTGGGGCCAACGTCCTGACTTTC.

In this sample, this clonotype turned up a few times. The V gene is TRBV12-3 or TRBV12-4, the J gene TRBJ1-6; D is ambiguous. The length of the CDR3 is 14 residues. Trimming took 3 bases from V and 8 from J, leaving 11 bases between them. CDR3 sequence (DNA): TGTGCCAGCAGTTTCGGCGTAGGTGATTCACCCCTCCACTTT. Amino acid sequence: CASSFGVGDSPLHF.

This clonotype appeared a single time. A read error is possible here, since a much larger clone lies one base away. In DNA form, the CDR3 reads TGTGCCAGCAGCTTATCCGGACGGTACACCGGGGAGCTGTTTTTT. It specifies CASSLSGRYTGELFF. The rearrangement uses TRBV7-2 and TRBJ2-2, with D uncertain. The CDR3 runs to 15 residues. Trimming cost V 2 bases and J 3 bases, with 10 bases left between them. Germline values: CDR1 SGHTA, CDR2 FQGNSA.

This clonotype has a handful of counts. In nucleotides, the CDR3 is TGCGCCAGCAGCCAAATACTGGGATCACCCCTCCACTTT. Its protein is CASSQILGSPLHF. The gene calls are TRBV4-1 and TRBJ1-6; D is uncertain. CDR3 size: 13 residues. V was clipped by 2 bases and J by 10 bases, with 9 bases between them. From germline, CDR1 is MGHRA and CDR2 YSYEKL.

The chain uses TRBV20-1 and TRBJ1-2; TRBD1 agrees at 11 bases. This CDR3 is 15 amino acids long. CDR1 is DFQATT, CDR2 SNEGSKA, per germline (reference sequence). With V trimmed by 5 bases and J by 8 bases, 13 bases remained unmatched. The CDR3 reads CSAGIFGQGAGGYTF. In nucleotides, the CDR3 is TGCAGTGCTGGAATCTTCGGACAGGGGGCGGGAGGCTACACCTTC.

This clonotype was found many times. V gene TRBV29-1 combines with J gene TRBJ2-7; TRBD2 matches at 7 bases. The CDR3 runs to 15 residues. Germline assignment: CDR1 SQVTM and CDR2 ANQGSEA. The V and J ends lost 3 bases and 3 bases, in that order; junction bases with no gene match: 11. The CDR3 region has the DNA TGCAGCGTTGACGCTGGGTCTAGCGGCATCTACGAGCAGTACTTC. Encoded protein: CSVDAGSSGIYEQYF.